The rows below give T cell receptor beta chains drawn from one sample of a study of blood T cell repertoires in COVID-19. Clones were sequenced by immunoSEQ multiplex PCR, and TCRdb holds only the in-frame ones, with some missing. The data show about 89,000 clones, approximately 75% seen once. The sequenced sample consisted of peripheral blood. Receptor source: a woman of 80 years or more with acute or convalescent COVID-19. Both conserved end residues are part of each CDR3. Each record gives: J gene, V gene, clone size, D gene, CDR3 DNA, CDR3 protein. A D gene is named only where the DNA matches it firmly. Clone sizes are given selectively: once, few, many, or a class where the clone is expanded.

j_call: TRBJ1-2; v_call: TRBV2; clone_size: NA; d_call: TRBD1; cdr3_nt: TGTGCCAGCAGTGCCGGGACAGGGTATTCAAACTATGGCTACACCTTC; cdr3_aa: CASSAGTGYSNYGYTF
j_call: TRBJ1-2; v_call: TRBV5-4; clone_size: few; d_call: NA; cdr3_nt: TGTGCCAGCAGCTTGAAGGGCGGGAATGGCTACACCTTC; cdr3_aa: CASSLKGGNGYTF
j_call: TRBJ2-1; v_call: TRBV9; clone_size: NA; d_call: TRBD1; cdr3_nt: TGTGCCAGCAGCGTGACAGGACAGGGATTCAATGAGCAGTTCTTC; cdr3_aa: CASSVTGQGFNEQFF
j_call: TRBJ1-2; v_call: TRBV4-3; clone_size: few; d_call: TRBD1; cdr3_nt: TGCGCCAGCAGCCAAGGATACAGGGGAAAGAATGGCTACACCTTC; cdr3_aa: CASSQGYRGKNGYTF
j_call: TRBJ1-1; v_call: TRBV7-2; clone_size: NA; d_call: TRBD1; cdr3_nt: TGTGCCAGCAGCTTAGAGTACAGGGGCACTGAAGCTTTCTTT; cdr3_aa: CASSLEYRGTEAFF
j_call: TRBJ2-5; v_call: TRBV7-9; clone_size: NA; d_call: NA; cdr3_nt: TGTGCCAGCAGCAACCGACAGATCCAAGAGACCCAGTACTTC; cdr3_aa: CASSNRQIQETQYF
j_call: TRBJ2-7; v_call: TRBV7-2; clone_size: NA; d_call: NA; cdr3_nt: TGTGCCAGCAGCTTGAGTTCTGGGCCCCTAGCCAACGAGCAGTACTTC; cdr3_aa: CASSLSSGPLANEQYF
j_call: TRBJ1-2; v_call: TRBV2; clone_size: NA; d_call: NA; cdr3_nt: TGTGCCAGCAGCTCCGTCGACAGTCTCTATGGCTACACCTTC; cdr3_aa: CASSSVDSLYGYTF
j_call: TRBJ2-6; v_call: TRBV7-2; clone_size: NA; d_call: NA; cdr3_nt: TGTGCCAGCAGCTTAGCGGGTCAGGTCGGGGCCAACGTCCTGACTTTC; cdr3_aa: CASSLAGQVGANVLTF
j_call: TRBJ2-1; v_call: TRBV7-2; clone_size: NA; d_call: TRBD1; cdr3_nt: TGTGCCAGCAGCTGGAAGACAGGGGTCAATGAGCAGTTCTTC; cdr3_aa: CASSWKTGVNEQFF
j_call: TRBJ1-2; v_call: TRBV28; clone_size: NA; d_call: TRBD1; cdr3_nt: TGTGCCAGCATGGGGACAGATTCTAACTATGGCTACACCTTC; cdr3_aa: CASMGTDSNYGYTF
j_call: TRBJ1-1; v_call: TRBV7-3; clone_size: NA; d_call: NA; cdr3_nt: TGTGCCAGCAGCCTACAGGGCCCCGCACGCACTGAAGCTTTCTTT; cdr3_aa: CASSLQGPARTEAFF
j_call: TRBJ1-6; v_call: TRBV5-1; clone_size: NA; d_call: TRBD1; cdr3_nt: TGCGCCAGCAGCCCTCGGGACAGGGTTCACCCACCCCTCCACTTT; cdr3_aa: CASSPRDRVHPPLHF
j_call: TRBJ1-5; v_call: TRBV18; clone_size: NA; d_call: TRBD1; cdr3_nt: TGTGCCAGCTCCCTCGGACAGGCTATCAATCAGCCCCAGCATTTT; cdr3_aa: CASSLGQAINQPQHF
j_call: TRBJ2-7; v_call: TRBV11-2; clone_size: NA; d_call: TRBD2; cdr3_nt: TGTGCCAGCAGCGGCGGGACTAGCGGCGAGCAGTACTTC; cdr3_aa: CASSGGTSGEQYF
j_call: TRBJ1-1; v_call: TRBV6-5; clone_size: NA; d_call: NA; cdr3_nt: TGTGCCAGCAGTTACGGGGGGGAGGGGAACACTGAAGCTTTCTTT; cdr3_aa: CASSYGGEGNTEAFF
j_call: TRBJ1-1; v_call: TRBV6-4; clone_size: NA; d_call: NA; cdr3_nt: TGTGCCAGCAGTGACCCCACCAGGGCGAACACTGAAGCTTTCTTT; cdr3_aa: CASSDPTRANTEAFF
j_call: TRBJ1-1; v_call: TRBV11-2; clone_size: NA; d_call: TRBD1; cdr3_nt: TGTGCCAGCAGCTTCCCCGGACAGGGGAACACTGAAGCTTTCTTT; cdr3_aa: CASSFPGQGNTEAFF
j_call: TRBJ1-6; v_call: TRBV7-8; clone_size: NA; d_call: NA; cdr3_nt: TGTGCCAGCAGCCCCGGGTCCTATAATTCACCCCTCCACTTT; cdr3_aa: CASSPGSYNSPLHF
j_call: TRBJ2-3; v_call: TRBV11-2; clone_size: once; d_call: NA; cdr3_nt: TGTGCCAGCGGGAGCCCCACTCGCACAGATACGCAGTATTTT; cdr3_aa: CASGSPTRTDTQYF
j_call: TRBJ1-4; v_call: TRBV4-3; clone_size: NA; d_call: NA; cdr3_nt: TGCGCCAGCAGCCAGAGCCGGGGGGCTGAAAAACTGTTTTTT; cdr3_aa: CASSQSRGAEKLFF
j_call: TRBJ1-5; v_call: TRBV7-2; clone_size: NA; d_call: TRBD1; cdr3_nt: TGTGCCAGCAGCTTATACACAGGGGGTGGCAATCAGCCCCAGCATTTT; cdr3_aa: CASSLYTGGGNQPQHF
j_call: TRBJ1-2; v_call: TRBV28; clone_size: once; d_call: TRBD1; cdr3_nt: TGTGCCAGCAGTTTACCGGGACAGGGGGCGGGTGGCTACACCTTC; cdr3_aa: CASSLPGQGAGGYTF
j_call: TRBJ1-6; v_call: TRBV28; clone_size: once; d_call: TRBD1; cdr3_nt: TGTGCCAGCAGACCACAGGGGGCCGGGGGAAATTCACCCCTCCACTTT; cdr3_aa: CASRPQGAGGNSPLHF
j_call: TRBJ2-3; v_call: TRBV7-2; clone_size: NA; d_call: TRBD1; cdr3_nt: TGTGCCAGCAGCTTACGGGCGGGACAGGGCACAGATACGCAGTATTTT; cdr3_aa: CASSLRAGQGTDTQYF
j_call: TRBJ1-1; v_call: TRBV18; clone_size: NA; d_call: NA; cdr3_nt: TGTGCCACCTCGGAGGTGATGAACACTGAAGCTTTCTTT; cdr3_aa: CATSEVMNTEAFF
j_call: TRBJ1-5; v_call: TRBV6-2/TRBV6-3; clone_size: few; d_call: NA; cdr3_nt: TGTGCCAGCAGTTACCTGGCAGGGAAACAGCCCCAGCATTTT; cdr3_aa: CASSYLAGKQPQHF
j_call: TRBJ2-2; v_call: TRBV4-1; clone_size: NA; d_call: NA; cdr3_nt: TGCGCCAGCAGCCAAGAGACAGGCACTAACACCGGGGAGCTGTTTTTT; cdr3_aa: CASSQETGTNTGELFF
j_call: TRBJ1-1; v_call: TRBV5-4; clone_size: NA; d_call: TRBD1; cdr3_nt: TGTGCCAGCAGCTCTTACCGGGACAGATTTTCAAACACTGAAGCTTTCTTT; cdr3_aa: CASSSYRDRFSNTEAFF
j_call: TRBJ1-5; v_call: TRBV6-2/TRBV6-3; clone_size: NA; d_call: TRBD1; cdr3_nt: TGTGCCAGCAGTTACTCAGGGACAGGGGGACTTGGGGCCCAGCATTTT; cdr3_aa: CASSYSGTGGLGAQHF
j_call: TRBJ1-3; v_call: TRBV3-1/TRBV3-2; clone_size: NA; d_call: TRBD1; cdr3_nt: TGTGCCAGCAGCACTACTGGGACAGCAGGAAACACCATATATTTT; cdr3_aa: CASSTTGTAGNTIYF
j_call: TRBJ1-2; v_call: TRBV10-3; clone_size: NA; d_call: NA; cdr3_nt: TGTGCCATCAGTGAGAGGCCAGAGGACTATGGCTACACCTTC; cdr3_aa: CAISERPEDYGYTF
j_call: TRBJ1-2; v_call: TRBV19; clone_size: NA; d_call: NA; cdr3_nt: TGTGCCAGTAGTCCCCTCCCCCGGGACACACGCTGGTATGGCTACACCTTC; cdr3_aa: CASSPLPRDTRWYGYTF
j_call: TRBJ1-1; v_call: TRBV7-8; clone_size: NA; d_call: NA; cdr3_nt: TGTGCCAGCAGCTTAGAATCTGGGGGCGGTGAAGCTTTCTTT; cdr3_aa: CASSLESGGGEAFF
j_call: TRBJ1-4; v_call: TRBV4-2; clone_size: NA; d_call: TRBD1; cdr3_nt: TGTGCCAGCAGCCAAGGACAGGGAAATGAAAAACTGTTTTTT; cdr3_aa: CASSQGQGNEKLFF
j_call: TRBJ1-1; v_call: TRBV5-1; clone_size: NA; d_call: NA; cdr3_nt: TGCGCCAGCAGCAACAGGGTGAACACTGAAGCTTTCTTT; cdr3_aa: CASSNRVNTEAFF
j_call: TRBJ1-2; v_call: TRBV12-3/TRBV12-4; clone_size: NA; d_call: NA; cdr3_nt: TGTGCCAGCACCCTGGTGGGGCTCTGGGGCTACACCTTC; cdr3_aa: CASTLVGLWGYTF
j_call: TRBJ2-4; v_call: TRBV7-2; clone_size: NA; d_call: TRBD2; cdr3_nt: TGTGCCAGCAGCCCTCCCCCTGCACTAGCGGGGGGGTATAGGAACATTCAGTACTTC; cdr3_aa: CASSPPPALAGGYRNIQYF
j_call: TRBJ1-6; v_call: TRBV5-1; clone_size: once; d_call: NA; cdr3_nt: TGCGCCAGCAGCTTGGGCGGTAATTCACCCCTCCACTTT; cdr3_aa: CASSLGGNSPLHF
j_call: TRBJ2-2; v_call: TRBV18; clone_size: NA; d_call: TRBD2; cdr3_nt: TGTGCCAGCTCCCTCCGGGGGGCGAACACCGGGGAGCTGTTTTTT; cdr3_aa: CASSLRGANTGELFF
j_call: TRBJ2-1; v_call: TRBV30; clone_size: NA; d_call: TRBD2; cdr3_nt: TGTGCCTGGAGTCTTAGCGGGGCTCCCTACAATGAGCAGTTCTTC; cdr3_aa: CAWSLSGAPYNEQFF
j_call: TRBJ2-7; v_call: TRBV13; clone_size: many; d_call: TRBD1; cdr3_nt: TGTGCCAGCAGCATCGGGACAGGTTACGAGCAGTACTTC; cdr3_aa: CASSIGTGYEQYF
j_call: TRBJ2-3; v_call: TRBV7-2; clone_size: NA; d_call: TRBD2; cdr3_nt: TGTGCCAGCAGTCCCCGGACTAGCGCAGATACGCAGTATTTT; cdr3_aa: CASSPRTSADTQYF
j_call: TRBJ1-1; v_call: TRBV4-2; clone_size: NA; d_call: NA; cdr3_nt: TGTGCCAGCAGCCAAGAAGAAAACGGGAACACTGAAGCTTTCTTT; cdr3_aa: CASSQEENGNTEAFF